The rows below give T cell receptor beta chains drawn from one sample of a study of beta chain features in type 1 diabetes. Method: immunoSEQ multiplex PCR; TCRdb's copy keeps in-frame clones and lacks some. The sample lists hundreds of thousands of clones; about 15% were seen once. The sequenced sample was central memory CD4+ T cells from blood. These receptor sequences come from a man in his thirties or forties in good health. CDR3s include the opening cysteine and the closing phenylalanine or tryptophan. Fields, in order: D gene, clone size, V gene, J gene, CDR3 protein, CDR3 DNA. D genes are given only for firm matches. Clone size, where shown, is once, few, many, or a class for clones that have expanded.

d_gene: TRBD2; abundance: -; v_gene: TRBV4-3; j_gene: TRBJ2-1; CDR3aa: CASSQDSRLAGYNEQFF; CDR3nt: TGCGCCAGCAGCCAAGATAGTCGACTAGCGGGATACAATGAGCAGTTCTTC
d_gene: -; abundance: few; v_gene: TRBV5-5; j_gene: TRBJ2-1; CDR3aa: CASSLGWSSYNEQFF; CDR3nt: TGTGCCAGCAGCTTGGGCTGGAGCTCCTACAATGAGCAGTTCTTC
d_gene: -; abundance: few; v_gene: TRBV4-3; j_gene: TRBJ2-5; CDR3aa: CASSQDVGREYQETQYF; CDR3nt: TGCGCCAGCAGCCAAGATGTCGGCAGGGAGTACCAAGAGACCCAGTACTTC
d_gene: -; abundance: many; v_gene: TRBV7-2; j_gene: TRBJ1-5; CDR3aa: CASRDAAERKPQHF; CDR3nt: TGTGCCAGCAGAGACGCAGCGGAGAGGAAGCCCCAGCATTTT
d_gene: -; abundance: few; v_gene: TRBV7-8; j_gene: TRBJ2-5; CDR3aa: CASSWHEETQYF; CDR3nt: TGTGCCAGCAGCTGGCACGAGGAGACCCAGTACTTC
d_gene: -; abundance: -; v_gene: TRBV4-3; j_gene: TRBJ1-6; CDR3aa: CASSGVGSYNSPLHF; CDR3nt: TGCGCCAGCAGCGGAGTGGGCTCCTATAATTCACCCCTCCACTTT
d_gene: -; abundance: few; v_gene: TRBV4-3; j_gene: TRBJ1-3; CDR3aa: CASSQTPTPLTGNTIYF; CDR3nt: TGCGCCAGCAGCCAGACCCCTACACCGCTTACTGGAAACACCATATATTTT
d_gene: -; abundance: -; v_gene: TRBV5-1; j_gene: TRBJ2-3; CDR3aa: CASSLALWRDRTDTQYF; CDR3nt: TGCGCCAGCAGCTTGGCCCTTTGGAGAGACCGCACAGATACGCAGTATTTT
d_gene: -; abundance: -; v_gene: TRBV19; j_gene: TRBJ2-1; CDR3aa: CASSIVASEQFF; CDR3nt: TGTGCCAGTAGTATAGTGGCGAGTGAGCAGTTCTTC
d_gene: TRBD1; abundance: many; v_gene: TRBV4-1; j_gene: TRBJ1-4; CDR3aa: CASSPGMRDSFYEKLFF; CDR3nt: TGCGCCAGCAGCCCAGGGATGAGGGACAGCTTTTATGAAAAACTGTTTTTT
d_gene: -; abundance: many; v_gene: TRBV11-2; j_gene: TRBJ2-1; CDR3aa: CASSYRGGIGEQFF; CDR3nt: TGTGCCAGCAGCTATAGGGGCGGAATTGGTGAGCAGTTCTTC
d_gene: -; abundance: few; v_gene: TRBV4-3; j_gene: TRBJ1-1; CDR3aa: CASSQEHSNFEAFF; CDR3nt: TGCGCCAGCAGCCAAGAACATTCAAACTTCGAAGCTTTCTTT
d_gene: -; abundance: -; v_gene: TRBV11-2; j_gene: TRBJ1-1; CDR3aa: CASSLPPENTEAFF; CDR3nt: TGTGCCAGCAGTTTACCCCCCGAGAACACTGAAGCTTTCTTT
d_gene: TRBD2; abundance: -; v_gene: TRBV10-3; j_gene: TRBJ2-5; CDR3aa: CAISPSGRAGETQYF; CDR3nt: TGTGCCATCAGCCCTAGCGGGAGGGCCGGGGAGACCCAGTACTTC
d_gene: TRBD1; abundance: few; v_gene: TRBV5-1; j_gene: TRBJ2-5; CDR3aa: CASSPGQGQETQYF; CDR3nt: TGCGCCAGCAGCCCGGGACAGGGGCAGGAGACCCAGTACTTC
d_gene: TRBD2; abundance: few; v_gene: TRBV9; j_gene: TRBJ2-3; CDR3aa: CASSVRLAATDTQYF; CDR3nt: TGTGCCAGCAGCGTGAGACTAGCGGCTACGGATACGCAGTATTTT
d_gene: TRBD2; abundance: -; v_gene: TRBV7-2; j_gene: TRBJ2-1; CDR3aa: CASSRNLADGGFF; CDR3nt: TGTGCCAGCAGCCGGAATCTAGCGGATGGGGGGTTCTTC
d_gene: TRBD1; abundance: -; v_gene: TRBV29-1; j_gene: TRBJ2-3; CDR3aa: CSDRLTGYEDTQYF; CDR3nt: TGCAGCGATCGGCTGACAGGGTATGAAGATACGCAGTATTTT
d_gene: -; abundance: few; v_gene: TRBV30; j_gene: TRBJ2-2; CDR3aa: CAWSSIPSGELFF; CDR3nt: TGTGCCTGGAGTTCAATCCCATCCGGGGAGCTGTTTTTT
d_gene: TRBD2; abundance: -; v_gene: TRBV5-3; j_gene: TRBJ2-1; CDR3aa: CARRYTSASYNEQFF; CDR3nt: TGTGCCAGAAGGTACACTAGCGCGTCCTACAATGAGCAGTTCTTC